This TCR beta chain appears in the sequencing data of a study of OX40 agonist ivuxolimab in advanced cancers. The germline V gene has CDR1 GTSNPN and CDR2 SVGIG (reference sequence). The CDR3 runs 14 residues. V gave up 0 bases and J gave up 5 bases, with 10 bases separating them. This clone was picked up a small number of times. Using immunoSEQ multiplex PCR, the repertoire was profiled, and TCRdb retains in-frame clones only, with some absent. The sample holds approximately 76,000 clones, around 86% seen once. The starting material was CD4+ or CD8+ T cells sorted from blood, obtained in a trial of the OX40 agonist ivuxolimab. This TCR was sampled from an adult with an advanced solid tumor such as melanoma, head and neck, liver or kidney cancer. This rearrangement joins TRBV30 to TRBJ1-4; D may be TRBD1 (5 bases). CDR3 residues: CAWSVGTSNEKLFF. CDR3 coding DNA: TGTGCCTGGAGTGTTGGGACCTCAAATGAAAAACTGTTTTTT.